The present entry profiles one TCR beta chain with its context. Libraries were prepared by immunoSEQ multiplex PCR; TCRdb keeps only in-frame clonotypes and omits some of them. The profile covers more than 300,000 clones, with nearly 90% appearing a single time and around 5.9% taken by the ten largest. The data were obtained in a study of blood T cell repertoires in COVID-19. Study details: From the United States, Italy and Spain came samples of acute and convalescent COVID-19. T cells, B-cell-depleted T cells, or PBMCs supplied cDNA or gDNA.

Assignment of participants to cohorts was predicated upon participant-reported clinical history. Recovered status in Cohort 3 required two negative PCRs, clearance, or symptom resolution. Sample: PBMCs or T cells enriched from blood (not recorded which). The TCR originated in a woman aged 25 to 39 who had recovered from COVID-19.

The CDR3 reads CASSFVGAGNTIYF. CDR3 nucleotides: TGTGCCAGCAGCTTCGTGGGGGCCGGAAACACCATATATTTT. The rearrangement joins TRBV5-4 to TRBJ1-3; possible D gene TRBD1, 6 bases. There are 14 residues in the CDR3. V lost 2 bases to trimming and J lost 4 bases, with 10 bases between them. Germline V CDR1 and CDR2: SGHNT, YYREEE (reference sequence).